The 30 T cell receptor beta chains below all came from one sample that was sequenced in a study of T cell repertoires in cytomegalovirus infection. MiXCR, run by TCRdb on the reads, gives a single entry per CDR3 protein. This table has more than 650,000 distinct CDR3 sequences, approximately 40% appearing once. Sequencing was performed on PBMCs. These receptors were taken from a human donor in good health (CMV status not recorded). Some clones in this sample may be carry-over from other donors' samples.

This clonotype was recorded a few times. The germline gene is not matched at one end of the junction; a read error may be the cause. This chain connects TRBV6-6 to TRBJ2-7; no firm D call. The CDR3 covers 13 residues. Per the germline V gene, CDR1 is MNHNY and CDR2 is SVGAGI (reference sequence). CDR3 in amino acids: CASSYSIGSESWF. CDR3 nucleotide sequence: TGTGCCAGCAGTTACTCGATAGGCAGCGAGTCTTGGTTC.

The chain uses TRBV19 and TRBJ2-2, with 7 positions matching TRBD1. Germline values: CDR1 LNHDA, CDR2 SQIVND (reference sequence). V lost 7 bases, J lost 2 bases, and 4 bases stayed unmatched. The CDR3 runs to 14 residues. This CDR3 is CASKGQINTGELFF. In nucleotides, the CDR3 is TGTGCCAGTAAGGGACAGATAAACACCGGGGAGCTGTTTTTT.

This clonotype was recorded at least ten times. The chain is built from TRBV7-9 and TRBJ2-7; D is unclear. Trimming pared 4 bases from V and 0 bases from J, leaving 13 bases between. CDR1 and CDR2 (germline): SEHNR, FQNEAQ (reference sequence). The CDR3 length is 15 residues. In nucleotides, the CDR3 is TGTGCCAGCAGCTCAATCCCAAGTAGCTCCTACGAGCAGTACTTC. Amino acid sequence: CASSSIPSSSYEQYF.

This clonotype has more than one count but fewer than ten. The V call is TRBV11-2, the J call TRBJ1-1; D remains ambiguous. V was pared by 3 bases and J by 7 bases, with 18 bases between. The CDR3 has 15 residues. Germline assignment: CDR1 SGHAT and CDR2 FQNNGV. The CDR3 is CASSFDPAPKSEAFF. The CDR3 DNA follows: TGTGCCAGCAGCTTTGATCCGGCCCCCAAGAGTGAAGCTTTCTTT.

This clonotype occurred a few times. CDR3 coding DNA: TGTGCCAGCAGTCCCGATCGGGACTGGCAGCCCCAGCATTTT. It is translated as CASSPDRDWQPQHF. This chain links TRBV28 with TRBJ1-5, with D possibly matching TRBD1 (5 bases). Germline V CDR1 and CDR2: MDHEN, SYDVKM. The CDR3 consists of 14 residues. V dropped 5 bases and J dropped 7 bases, with 15 bases sitting between them.

This clonotype has at least ten counts. The V and J genes are TRBV7-2 and TRBJ2-6; TRBD1 is a possible D gene (5 bases). There are 15 residues in the CDR3. Germline loops: CDR1 SGHTA, CDR2 FQGNSA. V gave up 5 bases and J gave up 1 base, with 9 bases separating them. CDR3 sequence: CASSAGISGANVLTF. Here the CDR3 DNA reads TGTGCCAGCAGCGCAGGGATTTCTGGGGCCAACGTCCTGACTTTC.

In its sample, this clonotype was seen a few times. The CDR3 DNA reads as TGTGCCAGCAGCACCCTGGACCTTAATGGGGATGAAAAACTGTTTTTT. Amino acids: CASSTLDLNGDEKLFF. The chain recombines TRBV11-2 with TRBJ1-4; D unresolved. This CDR3 contains 16 residues. Germline values: CDR1 SGHAT, CDR2 FQNNGV. Trimming took 5 bases from V and 6 from J, leaving 19 bases between them.

This chain links TRBV25-1 with TRBJ2-6; weak D call: TRBD1 (6 bases). The CDR3 runs 15 residues. Trimming cost V 2 bases and J 4 bases, with 9 bases left between them. Germline V lookup: CDR1 MGHDK, CDR2 SYGVNS. The CDR3 DNA follows: TGTGCCAGCAGTGAACCAGGGGCCGGGGCCAACGTCCTGACTTTC. Translated: CASSEPGAGANVLTF.

The gene calls are TRBV11-2 and TRBJ2-3, with a tentative D call TRBD2 (6 bases). This CDR3 region has 14 residues. Germline V lookup: CDR1 SGHAT, CDR2 FQNNGV. V shed 5 bases and J shed 2 bases, with 11 bases lying between them. The DNA for the CDR3 is TGTGCCAGCAGCCCTCGGAGGGACACAGATACGCAGTATTTT. It translates to CASSPRRDTDTQYF.

This clonotype was found once. J is TRBJ1-1 and V is TRBV7-8; 7 bases fit TRBD1. From germline, CDR1 is SGHVS and CDR2 FQNEAQ. V was pared by 5 bases and J by 5 bases, with 14 bases of the junction left unmatched. This CDR3 has 16 amino acids. CDR3 nucleotides: TGTGCCAGCAGCCCGGACCTACAGGGGCGCCGAACTGAAGCTTTCTTT. It specifies CASSPDLQGRRTEAFF.

The gene calls are TRBV7-9 and TRBJ2-2; maybe TRBD1 (5 bases). CDR3 size: 17 residues. Germline CDR1 is SEHNR and CDR2 is FQNEAQ (reference sequence). Between the trimmed V and J ends, which lost 1 base and 5 bases, there was a span of 17 bases. CDR3 residues: CASSLVPRRALTGELFF. Written as DNA, the CDR3 is TGTGCCAGCAGCTTAGTCCCCCGCAGGGCTCTTACCGGGGAGCTGTTTTTT.

Here the CDR3 DNA reads TGTGCCAGCAGCTTAAGAGGGTCCTTCGTGATGGCTCAAGAGACCCAGTACTTC. As protein: CASSLRGSFVMAQETQYF. The chain is built from TRBV7-2 and TRBJ2-5; D is perhaps TRBD2 (5 bases). Trimming shortened V by 2 bases and J by 2 bases, and 21 bases separated the two germline ends. Germline lookup yields CDR1 SGHTA and CDR2 FQGNSA. The CDR3 has 18 amino acids.

The rearrangement uses TRBV20-1 and TRBJ1-5, with unresolved D. The CDR3 runs to 12 residues. V lost 6 bases, J lost 6 bases, and 12 bases lay in between. Germline V gene sequence: CDR1 DFQATT, CDR2 SNEGSKA (reference sequence). The CDR3 loop is CSAPLDGQPQHF. The CDR3 nucleotides read TGCAGTGCCCCCCTGGATGGTCAGCCCCAGCATTTT.

Details on this clonotype: At one of its ends the junction is not consistent with the germline gene, which may arise from a read error. This sequence joins TRBV4-1 and TRBJ2-3; 9 positions match TRBD1. The CDR3 has 15 residues. From germline, CDR1 is MGHRA and CDR2 YSYEKL. The CDR3 is CASSQRDRDTDMQYF. The DNA of the CDR3 is TGCGCCAGCAGCCAACGGGACAGGGACACAGATATGCAGTATTTT.

This clonotype was observed at least ten times. The chain has TRBV7-2 and TRBJ1-2; D uncertain. Germline loops: CDR1 SGHTA, CDR2 FQGNSA. There are 14 residues in the CDR3. V dropped 5 bases and J dropped 4 bases, with 14 bases sitting between them. The CDR3 region has the DNA TGTGCCAGCAGCCAGCAACCCAGCGCCTATGGCTACACCTTC. This encodes CASSQQPSAYGYTF.

The rearrangement joins TRBV10-3 to TRBJ1-5; D is unresolved. Per the germline V gene, CDR1 is ENHRY and CDR2 is SYGVKD. The CDR3 runs 15 residues. V was trimmed by 4 bases and J by 6 bases, leaving 16 bases between them. CDR3 sequence (DNA): TGTGCCATCAGTGGGGTAGGAGGGCACTCTCAGCCCCAGCATTTT. It translates to CAISGVGGHSQPQHF.

The rearrangement joins TRBV20-1 to TRBJ1-5, with D unclear. The CDR3 is 13 residues long. Germline V gene data show CDR1 as DFQATT and CDR2 as SNEGSKA (reference sequence). The germline V and J ends were trimmed by 3 bases and 3 bases, with 9 bases remaining between them. In nucleotides, the CDR3 is TGCAGTGCTAGTAAAGGGCCCAATCAGCCCCAGCATTTT. It specifies CSASKGPNQPQHF.

The CDR3 DNA follows: TGTGCCAGCAGCCCTAAACAGGGGGCTAGCAATCAGCCCCAGCATTTT. Translation: CASSPKQGASNQPQHF. The genes are TRBV4-2 and TRBJ1-5; 9 bases are a match to TRBD1. CDR3 length: 16 residues. After removal of 4 bases from V and 0 bases from J, the junction contained 4 bases not matched to a gene. Germline loops: CDR1 LGHNA, CDR2 YNFKEQ.

CDR3 protein: CASSLGAGAPEQYF. CDR3 nucleotide sequence: TGTGCCAGCAGCTTGGGAGCAGGGGCGCCCGAGCAGTACTTC. J is TRBJ2-7 and V is TRBV5-6; possible D gene TRBD1, 6 bases. The germline V gene encodes CDR1 SGHDT and CDR2 YYEEEE. This CDR3 contains 14 residues. V dropped 0 bases and J dropped 6 bases, with 13 bases sitting between them. Looking up the rest from reference TRBV5-6 and TRBJ2-7 gives the full variable domain: DAGVTQSPTHLIKTRGQQVTLRCSPKSGHDTVSWYQQALGQGPQFIFQYYEEEERQRGNFPDRFSGHQFPNYSSELNVNALLLGDSALYLCASSLGAGAPEQYFGPGTRLTVT.

This clonotype has more than one count but fewer than ten. V is TRBV12-3 or TRBV12-4 and J is TRBJ2-1; TRBD2 matches at 13 bases. With V trimmed by 2 bases and J by 7 bases, 8 bases remained unmatched. The CDR3 is 17 residues long. CDR3 in DNA: TGTGCCAGCAGTTTACCCGGACTAGCGGGAGTAGGAAATGAGCAGTTCTTC. Residues: CASSLPGLAGVGNEQFF.

This clonotype was detected a few times. CDR3 coding DNA: TGTGCCAGCAGGGGACACGAAAGCTCCTACGAGCAGTACTTC. Its translation is CASRGHESSYEQYF. This chain uses TRBV7-9 with TRBJ2-7; possibly TRBD1 for D (6 bases). Germline lookup yields CDR1 SEHNR and CDR2 FQNEAQ (reference sequence). Trimming left V 6 bases short and J 0 bases short, with 12 bases between. The CDR3 has 14 amino acids.

This clonotype was seen repeatedly, ten times or more. The rearrangement uses TRBV19 and TRBJ1-5, with D possibly matching TRBD1 (5 bases). There are 13 residues in the CDR3. Germline lookup yields CDR1 LNHDA and CDR2 SQIVND (reference sequence). Trimming cost V 8 bases and J 7 bases, with 15 bases left between them. This chain's CDR3 is CASASGSRQPQHF. The CDR3 DNA follows: TGTGCCAGTGCTTCAGGGTCGAGGCAGCCCCAGCATTTT. The variable domain in full, with the rest retrieved from reference TRBV19 and TRBJ1-5, is DGGITQSPKYLFRKEGQNVTLSCEQNLNHDAMYWYRQDPGQGLRLIYYSQIVNDFQKGDIAEGYSVSREKKESFPLTVTSAQKNPTAFYLCASASGSRQPQHFGDGTRLSIL.

The chain couples TRBV5-1 to TRBJ2-7, with D tentatively TRBD2 (5 bases). CDR3 length equals 14 residues. CDR1 is SGHRS, CDR2 YFSETQ, per germline. Between the trimmed V and J ends, which lost 2 bases and 2 bases, there was a span of 11 bases. The CDR3 reads CASSFKAGTYEQYF. The CDR3 DNA reads as TGCGCCAGCAGCTTCAAAGCCGGGACCTACGAGCAGTACTTC.

The chain employs TRBV12-3 or TRBV12-4 and TRBJ1-1, with TRBD1 matching over 10 bases. The CDR3 sequence is 15 residues long. The J segment lost 1 base and the V segment lost 6 bases, leaving 5 bases of the junction unmatched. The CDR3 region is CASRTGGRWNTEAFF. DNA of the CDR3: TGTGCCAGCAGGACAGGGGGCCGGTGGAACACTGAAGCTTTCTTT.

On this clonotype: The final CDR3 position lacks the conserved phenylalanine or tryptophan, pointing to a likely read error. This chain connects TRBV5-6 to TRBJ2-1; 8 bases align to TRBD2. Unmatched junction bases numbered 6, after V lost 0 bases and J lost 4 bases. Germline V lookup: CDR1 SGHDT, CDR2 YYEEEE. This CDR3 region has 16 residues. CDR3 sequence: CASSLVAGPVYNEQFL. The CDR3 region has the DNA TGTGCCAGCAGCTTGGTAGCGGGGCCCGTTTACAATGAGCAGTTCTTA.

V usage is TRBV12-3 or TRBV12-4 and J usage is TRBJ1-2; D gene ambiguous. The V gene lost 5 bases and the J gene lost 6 bases, with 16 bases spanning the gap. CDR3 length equals 14 residues. The CDR3 DNA is TGTGCCAGCAGTCTTCTTCGGGTTTGGGATGGCTACACCTTC. The encoded protein is CASSLLRVWDGYTF.

The gene calls are TRBV6-1 and TRBJ2-2, with 8 bases that match TRBD2. Trimming cost V 3 bases and J 0 bases; bases outside gene matches: 6. CDR1 and CDR2 (germline): MNHNS, SASEGT. This CDR3 has 17 amino acids. Here the CDR3 DNA reads TGTGCCAGCAGTGATTTCCTAGCGGGTCCGAACACCGGGGAGCTGTTTTTT. Protein: CASSDFLAGPNTGELFF.

This clonotype was found a few times. The chain combines TRBV6-5 with TRBJ2-7; 11 bases map to TRBD2. Germline assignment: CDR1 MNHEY and CDR2 SVGAGI. The CDR3 extends over 15 amino acids. The junction had 5 bases not matched to a gene; V was cut back by 2 bases and J by 5 bases. CDR3 residues: CASSYAGTSGDEQYF. CDR3 in DNA: TGTGCCAGCAGTTACGCCGGGACTAGCGGAGACGAGCAGTACTTC.

This clonotype was detected many times. The chain joins TRBV12-3 or TRBV12-4 to TRBJ2-5; D unclear. This CDR3 spans 11 amino acids. Trimming cost V 6 bases and J 5 bases, with 7 bases left between them. The CDR3 spells CASSLRETQYF. The CDR3 DNA reads as TGTGCCAGCAGCTTAAGGGAGACCCAGTACTTC.

The chain combines TRBV7-8 with TRBJ1-2; tentative D call: TRBD1 (6 bases). Germline values: CDR1 SGHVS, CDR2 FQNEAQ. V lost 8 bases, J lost 6 bases, and 22 bases lay in between. The CDR3 runs 15 residues. CDR3 loop: CASCVAPWQGHGYTF. The CDR3 DNA sequence: TGTGCCAGCTGCGTAGCGCCGTGGCAGGGGCATGGCTACACCTTC.